The 25 T cell receptor beta chains listed next were all sequenced from one sample in a study of control samples from healthy donors and cancer patients. Measured with immunoSEQ multiplex PCR; TCRdb has only the in-frame clones, and not every one. Of about 140,000 clones in the sample, just over 85% were seen once. Sequenced input: blood. The source of these receptors is a man in his late teens or twenties in good health.

The gene calls are TRBV9 and TRBJ1-5; D gene unclear. Germline V gene lookup returns CDR1 SGDLS and CDR2 YYNGEE. The CDR3 runs 14 residues. Trimming shortened V by 0 bases and J by 4 bases, and 8 bases separated the two germline ends. The CDR3 region has the DNA TGTGCCAGCAGCGTAGACGGAGAAAATCAGCCCCAGCATTTT. Its translation: CASSVDGENQPQHF. Full variable domain (missing parts from reference TRBV9 and TRBJ1-5): DSGVTQTPKHLITATGQRVTLRCSPRSGDLSVYWYQQSLDQGLQFLIQYYNGEERAKGNILERFSAQQFPDLHSELNLSSLELGDSALYFCASSVDGENQPQHFGDGTRLSIL.

V is TRBV6-5 and J is TRBJ1-1, with D possibly being TRBD1 (5 bases). Germline V lookup: CDR1 MNHEY, CDR2 SVGAGI. The CDR3 loop spans 13 amino acids. V was pared by 4 bases and J by 5 bases, with 11 bases between. The CDR3 loop is CASSLARGTEAFF. CDR3 DNA sequence: TGTGCCAGCAGTTTAGCCCGGGGGACTGAAGCTTTCTTT.

This chain joins TRBV9 and TRBJ2-1; 10 bases line up with TRBD1. Per the germline V gene, CDR1 is SGDLS and CDR2 is YYNGEE. The V segment lost 0 bases and the J segment 6 bases; nucleotides outside the gene matches: 3. The CDR3 is 15 residues long. CDR3 nucleotide sequence: TGTGCCAGCAGCGTAGTGCGGACAGGGGGCAATGAGCAGTTCTTC. Protein product: CASSVVRTGGNEQFF.

This clone was found once. This chain links TRBV5-6 with TRBJ1-2; D is possibly TRBD1 (5 bases). Germline lookup yields CDR1 SGHDT and CDR2 YYEEEE. This CDR3 comprises 13 residues. V lost 4 bases and J 0 bases, leaving 7 bases between the germline ends. This chain's CDR3 is CASSGTPNYGYTF. The CDR3 DNA is TGTGCCAGCAGCGGGACGCCTAACTATGGCTACACCTTC. The full variable domain, its missing parts supplied by reference TRBV5-6 and TRBJ1-2, is DAGVTQSPTHLIKTRGQQVTLRCSPKSGHDTVSWYQQALGQGPQFIFQYYEEEERQRGNFPDRFSGHQFPNYSSELNVNALLLGDSALYLCASSGTPNYGYTFGSGTRLTVV.

The gene calls are TRBV3-1 (or the pseudogene TRBV3-2) and TRBJ2-7, with D perhaps TRBD2 (6 bases). The CDR3 is 15 residues long. From germline, CDR1 is LGHDT and CDR2 YNNKEL (reference sequence). Between the trimmed V and J ends, which lost 0 bases and 4 bases, there was a span of 13 bases. This chain's CDR3 is CASSQDFGGLYEQYF. The DNA for the CDR3 is TGTGCCAGCAGCCAAGATTTCGGGGGTTTGTACGAGCAGTACTTC.

This clone was seen a few times. V gene TRBV6-2 or TRBV6-3 combines with J gene TRBJ2-3, with unresolved D. This CDR3 is 14 amino acids long. From germline, CDR1 is MNHEY and CDR2 SVGEGT. Trimming removed 0 bases at V and 3 bases at J, with 7 bases between. The chain's CDR3 is CASSYSSETDTQYF. Here the CDR3 DNA reads TGTGCCAGCAGTTACTCCAGCGAGACAGATACGCAGTATTTT.

The rearrangement links TRBV28 to TRBJ2-5; D is undetermined. This CDR3 spans 14 amino acids. V lost 6 bases, J lost 3 bases, and 14 bases lay in between. CDR1 and CDR2 from the germline V gene are MDHEN and SYDVKM. CDR3 sequence (DNA): TGTGCCAGCAGAAAAACTCAAGGCGAAGAGACCCAGTACTTC. As protein: CASRKTQGEETQYF.

This chain uses TRBV6-5 with TRBJ2-6; D might be TRBD2 (5 bases). Trimming stripped 8 bases from V and 0 bases from J, with 8 bases between. This CDR3 has 14 residues. Looked up from germline, CDR1 is MNHEY and CDR2 is SVGAGI. DNA of the CDR3: TGTGCCAGCGGACTGAGCTCTGGGGCCAACGTCCTGACTTTC. Residues: CASGLSSGANVLTF.

This sequence joins TRBV6-5 and TRBJ2-2, with D perhaps TRBD1 or TRBD2 (5 bases each). Germline lookup yields CDR1 MNHEY and CDR2 SVGAGI. This CDR3 comprises 14 residues. Trimming stripped 6 bases from V and 2 bases from J, with 10 bases between. The CDR3 sequence: CASRGETNTGELFF. The CDR3 DNA reads TGTGCCAGCAGGGGGGAAACCAACACCGGGGAGCTGTTTTTT.

CDR3 nucleotide sequence: TGTGCCAGCAGCTCGCCCGGCGGTTTCTATAGCAATCAGCCCCAGCATTTT. Protein: CASSSPGGFYSNQPQHF. The V call is TRBV7-2, the J call TRBJ1-5; no clear D gene. The CDR3 runs to 17 residues. Per germline, CDR1 SGHTA and CDR2 FQGNSA. V lost 4 bases and J 0 bases, leaving 16 bases between the germline ends.

J is TRBJ2-2 and V is TRBV29-1; 9 bases fit TRBD1. The trim removed 1 base at V and 1 base at J, leaving 1 base unmatched. The CDR3 is made up of 15 amino acids. CDR1 SQVTM and CDR2 ANQGSEA come from the germline V gene. The CDR3, as DNA: TGCAGCGTTGAAGCGGGACAGGGGAACACCGGGGAGCTGTTTTTT. As protein: CSVEAGQGNTGELFF.

This clone has a single count. This rearrangement joins TRBV18 to TRBJ1-6, with TRBD1 matching over 8 bases. V gave up 3 bases and J gave up 6 bases; unmatched junction bases: 4. Germline CDR1 KGHSH, CDR2 LQKENI. This CDR3 is built from 15 residues. The CDR3 is CASSPATGVNSPLHF. The CDR3, as DNA: TGTGCCAGCTCACCGGCGACAGGGGTTAATTCACCCCTCCACTTT.

V usage is TRBV12-3 or TRBV12-4 and J usage is TRBJ1-2; tentatively, D is TRBD1 (6 bases). This CDR3 has 13 residues. The germline V and J ends were trimmed by 4 bases and 4 bases, with 10 bases remaining between them. The CDR3 loop is CASSWTASYGYTF. CDR3 coding DNA: TGTGCCAGCAGTTGGACAGCCTCCTATGGCTACACCTTC.

The chain is built from TRBV28 and TRBJ2-1; possible D gene TRBD1, 6 bases. Looked up from germline, CDR1 is MDHEN and CDR2 is SYDVKM. The germline V and J ends were trimmed by 8 bases and 0 bases, with 17 bases remaining between them. This CDR3 is built from 16 residues. This CDR3 is CASAPSGRGSYNEQFF. DNA for the CDR3: TGTGCCAGCGCGCCGAGTGGCAGGGGCTCCTACAATGAGCAGTTCTTC.

The CDR3 DNA reads as TGTGCCAGCAGCTTATTTAGGGGCACTGAAGCTTTCTTT. It codes for CASSLFRGTEAFF. The chain joins TRBV11-2 to TRBJ1-1; the D gene is possibly TRBD1 (5 bases). Per germline, CDR1 SGHAT and CDR2 FQNNGV. The CDR3 is 13 residues long. Trimming removed 2 bases from V and 4 bases from J, with 8 bases in between.

The V gene is TRBV4-3, the J gene TRBJ2-1; D gene uncertain. CDR3 length equals 16 residues. Trimming stripped 4 bases from V and 5 bases from J, with 18 bases between. From germline, CDR1 is LGHNA and CDR2 YSLEER. The CDR3 DNA is TGCGCCAGCAGCCCTTCACCAGTCGAACTCAACAATGAGCAGTTCTTC. As protein: CASSPSPVELNNEQFF.

This chain connects TRBV30 to TRBJ2-2; D is tentatively TRBD1 or TRBD2 (5 bases each). The V gene lost 1 base and the J gene lost 5 bases, with 11 bases spanning the gap. Germline-derived CDR1 and CDR2 are GTSNPN and SVGIG (reference sequence). CDR3 length equals 14 residues. The CDR3: CAWSAAGRTGELFF. For the CDR3, the DNA is TGTGCCTGGAGTGCGGCAGGGAGAACCGGGGAGCTGTTTTTT.

This clone has only one observation. The chain couples TRBV11-2 to TRBJ2-5, with D maybe TRBD1 (6 bases). The germline CDR1 and CDR2 sequences are SGHAT and FQNNGV. The ends were cut back, 1 base at V and 5 bases at J, with 14 bases in the middle. CDR3 length equals 15 residues. This chain's CDR3 is CASSLVGGEVETQYF. CDR3 nucleotides: TGTGCCAGCAGCTTAGTAGGGGGTGAAGTGGAGACCCAGTACTTC.

The chain recombines TRBV5-5 with TRBJ2-3; the D is unclear. Trimming took 2 bases from V and 7 from J, leaving 11 bases between them. CDR3 length: 13 residues. Germline V gives CDR1 SGHKS, CDR2 YYEKEE (reference sequence). The CDR3 DNA reads as TGTGCCAGCAGCTTAATGGGTTCGTATACGCAGTATTTT. This sequence encodes CASSLMGSYTQYF.

This chain links TRBV4-3 with TRBJ2-5; 13 bases fit TRBD2. CDR1 is LGHNA and CDR2 is YSLEER in the germline V gene. J gave up 4 bases and V 1 base, and 6 bases lay outside the gene matches. This CDR3 comprises 17 residues. The CDR3 region is CASSQGTSGGPGETQYF. The CDR3 nucleotides are TGCGCCAGCAGCCAAGGGACTAGCGGGGGTCCGGGAGAGACCCAGTACTTC.

The chain employs TRBV5-1 and TRBJ2-7; D possibly corresponds to TRBD1 (5 bases). The CDR3 sequence is 16 residues long. With 4 bases removed from V and 0 bases from J, the gap between germline ends came to 17 bases. Germline CDR1 reads SGHRS; CDR2 reads YFSETQ. CDR3 bases: TGCGCCAGCAGCAGTGAGACAGTTGATAGCTCCTACGAGCAGTACTTC. It specifies CASSSETVDSSYEQYF.

The chain is built from TRBV6-4 and TRBJ2-1; 9 bases line up with TRBD2. This CDR3 comprises 16 residues. Germline lookup yields CDR1 MRHNA and CDR2 SNTAGT. J lost 7 bases, V lost 0 bases, and 7 bases had no gene match. As DNA, the CDR3 is TGTGCCAGCAGTGACTCGTCCGCGGGGGGGCGGAATGAGCAGTTCTTC. Translated, it gives CASSDSSAGGRNEQFF.

This clone appeared once. CDR3: CASRPGGIGYTF. CDR3 nucleotide sequence: TGTGCCAGCAGGCCGGGAGGGATCGGCTACACCTTC. The gene calls are TRBV28 and TRBJ1-2; no clear D gene. Between the trimmed V and J ends, which lost 6 bases and 8 bases, there was a span of 13 bases. Per the germline V gene, CDR1 is MDHEN and CDR2 is SYDVKM. The CDR3 contains 12 residues.

This chain uses TRBV5-1 with TRBJ1-1; no firm D call. The germline V gene has CDR1 SGHRS and CDR2 YFSETQ. The CDR3 covers 17 residues. The ends were cut back, 1 base at V and 0 bases at J, with 16 bases in the middle. The CDR3, as DNA: TGCGCCAGCAGCTTGTCCAGCCCCGCCGGAATGAACACTGAAGCTTTCTTT. The encoded protein is CASSLSSPAGMNTEAFF.

The rearrangement links TRBV28 to TRBJ1-4; 7 positions agree with TRBD1. The CDR3 consists of 15 residues. The V segment lost 1 base and the J segment 7 bases; nucleotides outside the gene matches: 6. Germline V gene data show CDR1 as MDHEN and CDR2 as SYDVKM. DNA for the CDR3: TGTGCCAGCAGTTTATACCAGGGGGGTGGTGAAAAACTGTTTTTT. Translation: CASSLYQGGGEKLFF.